This T cell receptor beta chain emerged from a study of T cells after posttransplantation cyclophosphamide (TCRdb year 2016). Regarding the complete study: The study tracked T cell repertoire reconstitution by TRB sequencing after myeloablative bone marrow transplantation using posttransplantation cyclophosphamide as GVHD prophylaxis. Antigen receptor sequencing was done on samples from about 40 PTCy-treated patients and from approximately 16 related bone marrow donors of those patients. In 3 patients, up to about 3 additional blood samples taken between 2 and 5.2 years after transplant also underwent TRB sequencing, as did pretransplant blood from a handful of patients. Because TRA and TRB clonality correlated tightly in about 9 samples, the subsequent TCR analyses were limited to TRB only. Public TRB sequences were compared against a database of over 3,600 sequences linked to responses to pathogens, tumor antigens, self-antigens and alloantigens. TRB sequencing was performed on blood from all 35 or so PTCy patients with 1-year posttransplant specimens. Paper-wide results and their limitations: The TRB repertoires of T cells infiltrating skin or the GI tract showed only limited overlap with the TRB repertoires found in blood. Across approximately 41 patients, TRB clonality was highly associated with recipient CMV seropositivity and CMV reactivation, and PTCy diversity was similar to diversity in CNI/methotrexate controls. Donor-recipient similarity was low at 1-2 months but rose over the first year, and later blood repertoires were often dominated by donor CD8+ memory clones.

In the germline V gene, CDR1 corresponds to SGHAT and CDR2 to FQNNGV. V lost 2 bases and J lost 3 bases; the stretch between them is 8 bases long. Including the terminal cysteine and phenylalanine, the CDR3 comprises 13 residues. Left in the record is the CDR3 DNA by itself, 39 bases read in frame from the first base. TRB sequencing was run on genomic DNA with either the immunoSEQ assay at survey resolution or the hsTCRB kit. The published analysis was carried out like this. The immunoSEQ software handled the initial read processing, while the LymphoSeq R package was used for the repertoire analyses. Clonality was computed as 1 minus normalized Shannon entropy; Gini coefficient was also calculated for each TRB dataset. To infer phenotypes in unsorted samples, TRB sequences from sorted subsets of the recipient or donor were mapped onto unsorted samples from the same recipient. TCRdb took this table from immuneACCESS and kept in-frame rearrangements with V and J called. Such tables lack part of the clones; where checked against another copy, unresolved V genes explain under half of the gap, and the rest is unexplained. Clone size and the V and J calls come from that table; the DNA yielded D and trimming. In this sample the table shows approximately 39,000 clones, and no singletons are among them. Together, the top ten hold about 2.5% of the sample.

Related bone marrow donors provided peripheral blood samples on the day of marrow donation. Peripheral blood and bone marrow mononuclear cells were isolated by Ficoll-Hypaque density centrifugation and cryopreserved. In its sample, this clone was seen many times. Its antigen specificity is not known. One base away there is no much larger clone; base qualities are not given. The origin of this receptor is a man aged 45-65 years in good health, CMV-negative, and a related stem cell transplant donor. Sequencing was performed on PBMCs. The chain joins TRBV11-2 to TRBJ2-7; the D gene remains uncertain. The DNA is TGTGCCAGCAGCTTAACTTCGGTCTACGAGCAGTACTTC. Protein translation: CASSLTSVYEQYF.